Described below is a single T cell receptor beta chain sequence and its context. Some clones are missing from TCRdb's copy, which holds only in-frame ones; the method was immunoSEQ multiplex PCR. The table shows about 130,000 clones, with around 81% occurring only once. This CDR3 spans 12 amino acids. Trimming pared 5 bases from V and 4 bases from J, leaving 8 bases between. The germline V gene has CDR1 SGHNT and CDR2 YYREEE (reference sequence). The data originate from a study of blood T cell repertoires in COVID-19. On the study more broadly: Some COVID-19 samples were acute and others convalescent; all came from the United States, Italy and Spain. PBMCs, B-cell-depleted T cells, or T cells provided the cDNA or gDNA that made up the material.

The sequence was obtained from a woman aged 60-75 years with active or convalescent COVID-19. The sample consisted of peripheral blood. The rearrangement uses TRBV5-4 and TRBJ2-3, with a possible D match to TRBD1 (5 bases). This CDR3 reads CASRVGADTQYF. The CDR3 DNA follows: TGTGCCAGCAGGGTAGGGGCAGATACGCAGTATTTT.